These T cell receptor beta chains were read from a single sample in a study of blood T cells in healthy people across ages. TCRdb used MiXCR to reprocess the 5' RACE reads, holding one entry per CDR3 protein. This table holds over 1,200,000 distinct CDR3 sequences, approximately 60% found once. Sequenced material: blood. Receptors were obtained from a man aged 18 to 29 in good health. Both conserved end residues are part of each CDR3. A D gene is named only where the DNA matches it firmly. The listing skips clone size in some rows; elsewhere it reads once, few, many or a size class.

TRBJ2-5 | TRBV20-1 | . | . | CSANSGAQETQYF | TGCAGTGCTAATTCAGGAGCTCAAGAGACCCAGTACTTC
TRBJ2-7 | TRBV20-1 | . | . | CSARVEGYYVEQYF | TGCAGTGCTAGAGTGGAGGGGTACTACGTCGAGCAGTACTTC
TRBJ1-2 | TRBV20-1 | TRBD1 | . | CSARERTGEGYGYTF | TGCAGTGCTAGAGAAAGGACAGGGGAAGGGTATGGCTACACCTTC
TRBJ1-1 | TRBV4-1 | . | . | CASSHTGGTEAFF | TGCGCCAGCAGCCACACGGGAGGGACTGAAGCTTTCTTT
TRBJ2-3 | TRBV4-1 | TRBD1 | few | CASSRSQGYGGTQYF | TGCGCCAGCAGCCGCTCACAGGGGTATGGAGGTACGCAGTATTTT
TRBJ2-4 | TRBV20-1 | . | . | CSAPRVGAKNIQYF | TGCAGTGCTCCGAGGGTCGGAGCCAAAAACATTCAGTACTTC
TRBJ1-6 | TRBV5-1 | . | . | CASSSQGNPLHF | TGCGCCAGCAGCAGTCAGGGTAATCCCCTCCACTTT
TRBJ2-1 | TRBV7-2 | . | . | CASSLTAGLQFF | TGTGCCAGCAGCTTAACAGCAGGCCTGCAGTTCTTC
TRBJ2-7 | TRBV9 | . | . | CASSVAGFSYEQYF | TGTGCCAGCAGCGTAGCGGGCTTCTCCTACGAGCAGTACTTC
TRBJ1-1 | TRBV9 | . | . | CASSHSSTGNTEAFF | TGTGCCAGCAGCCATTCAAGTACAGGGAACACTGAAGCTTTCTTT
TRBJ2-1 | TRBV12-3/TRBV12-4 | TRBD2 | . | CASSPTRTSGRDYSYNEQFF | TGTGCCAGCAGTCCAACCAGGACTAGCGGGAGGGACTATTCCTACAATGAGCAGTTCTTC
TRBJ2-7 | TRBV7-9 | TRBD2 | . | CASRQTSGNSEQYF | TGTGCCAGCAGGCAGACTAGCGGGAACTCCGAGCAGTACTTC
TRBJ1-1 | TRBV25-1 | . | . | CASSERTAMNTEAFF | TGTGCCAGCAGTGAACGGACAGCTATGAACACTGAAGCTTTCTTT
TRBJ2-7 | TRBV27 | . | . | CASSSIVGPYYEQYF | TGTGCCAGCAGTTCTATAGTGGGACCCTACTACGAGCAGTACTTC
TRBJ2-1 | TRBV7-2 | TRBD2 | . | CASNTGTSVWEQFF | TGTGCCAGCAACACCGGGACTAGCGTTTGGGAGCAGTTCTTC
TRBJ1-1 | TRBV20-1 | . | few | CSATPGGPCEAFF | TGCAGTGCCACTCCGGGGGGGCCGTGTGAAGCTTTCTTT
TRBJ2-7 | TRBV10-2 | TRBD2 | once | CASSEGVAGAYEQYF | TGCGCCAGCAGTGAGGGGGTAGCGGGAGCTTACGAGCAGTACTTC
TRBJ2-7 | TRBV12-3/TRBV12-4 | . | few | CASSLDWYEQYF | TGTGCCAGCAGTTTAGACTGGTACGAGCAGTACTTC
TRBJ2-1 | TRBV15 | . | . | CATSRGPGRSYNEQFF | TGTGCCACCAGCAGAGGTCCGGGGCGCTCCTACAATGAGCAGTTCTTC
TRBJ1-1 | TRBV4-1 | TRBD1 | . | CASSQRTGVNTEAFF | TGCGCCAGCAGCCAGAGGACAGGGGTGAACACTGAAGCTTTCTTT
TRBJ2-6 | TRBV6-5 | . | few | CASSYSPGGANVLTF | TGTGCCAGCAGTTACTCCCCAGGGGGGGCCAACGTCCTGACTTTC
TRBJ2-6 | TRBV9 | . | . | CASSVDWIPGVSGANVLTF | TGTGCCAGCAGCGTAGATTGGATTCCCGGTGTCTCTGGGGCCAACGTCCTGACTTTC
TRBJ2-1 | TRBV6-2/TRBV6-3 | TRBD2 | . | CASSYSYLSMTSGIYEQFF | TGTGCCAGCAGTTACTCCTACCTGTCGATGACTAGCGGGATTTATGAGCAGTTCTTC
TRBJ2-5 | TRBV20-1 | . | . | CSTPPSVDRGVETQYF | TGCAGTACTCCCCCCTCAGTGGATAGGGGAGTAGAGACCCAGTACTTC
TRBJ1-4 | TRBV7-9 | . | . | CASSHEGQTNEKLFF | TGTGCCAGCAGCCACGAGGGACAAACAAATGAAAAACTGTTTTTT
TRBJ2-3 | TRBV12-3/TRBV12-4 | TRBD1 | . | CASEWTGGIDTQYF | TGTGCCAGCGAGTGGACAGGGGGCATAGATACGCAGTATTTT
TRBJ2-1 | TRBV6-2/TRBV6-3 | . | . | CASSSGRKGSYNEQFF | TGTGCCAGCAGTTCGGGGCGGAAAGGCTCCTACAATGAGCAGTTCTTC
TRBJ2-3 | TRBV7-2 | . | . | CASSSEMSTDTQYF | TGTGCCAGCAGCTCCGAAATGAGCACAGATACGCAGTATTTT
TRBJ2-7 | TRBV7-9 | . | . | CASSFINEQYF | TGTGCCAGCAGCTTCATCAACGAGCAGTACTTC
TRBJ2-4 | TRBV7-9 | . | few | CASSLARGLSNNIQYF | TGTGCCAGCAGCTTAGCCCGGGGGCTTTCCAATAACATTCAGTACTTC
TRBJ2-3 | TRBV5-1 | TRBD1 | . | CASSFWDSQSTDTQYF | TGCGCCAGCAGCTTTTGGGACAGCCAAAGCACAGATACGCAGTATTTT
TRBJ2-5 | TRBV4-3 | TRBD2 | few | CASSSSGIGQETQYF | TGCGCCAGCAGCTCTAGCGGAATAGGCCAAGAGACCCAGTACTTC
TRBJ2-5 | TRBV18 | . | . | CASSPSGGWETQYF | TGTGCCAGCTCACCGTCCGGGGGTTGGGAGACCCAGTACTTC
TRBJ2-7 | TRBV20-1 | TRBD1 | few | CSAERRDRGREQYF | TGCAGTGCTGAACGCCGGGACAGGGGGCGCGAGCAGTACTTC
TRBJ1-1 | TRBV20-1 | . | . | CSASPGGPSEAFF | TGCAGTGCTAGTCCTGGGGGGCCCTCTGAAGCTTTCTTT
TRBJ2-4 | TRBV20-1 | . | . | CSASSFAKNIQYF | TGCAGTGCCAGCTCCTTTGCCAAAAACATTCAGTACTTC
TRBJ2-1 | TRBV29-1 | . | . | CSVDGSTYNEQFF | TGCAGCGTTGACGGATCCACTTACAATGAGCAGTTCTTC
TRBJ1-2 | TRBV3-1 | . | . | CASSQDERQFSGYTF | TGTGCCAGCAGCCAAGACGAACGACAGTTCAGTGGCTACACCTTC
TRBJ2-7 | TRBV7-9 | . | few | CASSSIRVYEQYF | TGTGCCAGCAGCTCCATAAGGGTTTACGAGCAGTACTTC
TRBJ2-3 | TRBV12-3/TRBV12-4 | TRBD2 | . | CASSPGGGRTSGVSTDTQYF | TGTGCCAGCAGTCCCGGCGGGGGCAGGACTAGCGGCGTGAGCACAGATACGCAGTATTTT
TRBJ1-2 | TRBV6-6 | . | . | CASSYSGLRTGYTF | TGTGCCAGCAGTTACTCAGGACTGCGAACTGGCTACACCTTC
TRBJ2-5 | TRBV5-1 | . | . | CASSLVYRDLQETQYF | TGCGCCAGCAGCTTGGTATACCGGGACCTTCAAGAGACCCAGTACTTC
TRBJ1-2 | TRBV19 | . | . | CASSKDGYYGYTF | TGTGCCAGTAGTAAGGACGGCTACTATGGCTACACCTTC
TRBJ2-1 | TRBV6-2/TRBV6-3 | . | . | CASSPLGLEQFF | TGTGCCAGCAGCCCACTAGGCCTTGAGCAGTTCTTC
TRBJ1-1 | TRBV7-9 | . | few | CASRVQNTEAFF | TGTGCCAGCAGGGTACAGAACACTGAAGCTTTCTTT
TRBJ2-3 | TRBV24-1 | . | . | CATRGPSTDTQYF | TGTGCCACGCGGGGGCCCAGCACAGATACGCAGTATTTT
TRBJ1-5 | TRBV4-1 | . | . | CASSQDRATHQPQHF | TGCGCCAGCAGCCAAGACAGGGCCACGCATCAGCCCCAGCATTTT
TRBJ2-1 | TRBV5-4 | . | once | CASSSTYNEQSF | TGTGCCAGCAGCTCAACCTACAATGAGCAGTCCTTC